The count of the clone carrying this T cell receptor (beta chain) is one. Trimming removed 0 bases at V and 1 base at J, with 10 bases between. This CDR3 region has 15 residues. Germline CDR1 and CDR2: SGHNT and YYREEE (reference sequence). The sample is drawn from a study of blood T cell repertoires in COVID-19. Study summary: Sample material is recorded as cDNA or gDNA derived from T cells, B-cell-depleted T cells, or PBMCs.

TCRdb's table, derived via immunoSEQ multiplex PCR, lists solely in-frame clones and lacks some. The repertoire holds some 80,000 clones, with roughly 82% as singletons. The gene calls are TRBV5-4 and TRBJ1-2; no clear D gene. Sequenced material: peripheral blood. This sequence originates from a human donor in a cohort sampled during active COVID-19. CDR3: CASSLVAEINYGYTF. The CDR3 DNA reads TGTGCCAGCAGCTTGGTGGCAGAAATTAACTATGGCTACACCTTC.